Reported below is one T cell receptor beta chain. The antigen it binds to is not known. Base qualities are missing; no much larger clone stands one base away. The TCR beta chain CDR3 region was sequenced with the immunoSEQ assay. As for the authors' bioinformatics: T-cell fraction, clonal dominance and maximum TCR clone frequency were calculated for each specimen. Held by TCRdb, this immuneACCESS table contains in-frame sequences only and omits some clones. Under half of the omission traces to an unresolved V gene where checked; the cause of the rest is unknown. From that table come the V and J calls and clone size; the DNA was used to work out D and trimming. Recorded for this sample are hundreds of clones; 70% to 80% of them occurred a single time. The ten largest clones add up to roughly a fifth of the sample. Bladder lesion specimens were obtained at transurethral resection and were stored at -80C. DNA was isolated from the bladder specimens obtained at transurethral resection.

These data are taken from a study of T cell repertoires in urothelial bladder cancer (dated by TCRdb to about 2019). With respect to the entire study: Clinical stages of the approximately 12 resected lesions were three cT0, three cTa, three cT1 and three cT2 or greater. In the study, clonality of the TCR repertoire in bladder tumors was compared against clonality in benign bladder inflammation. Around 13 patients with bladder lesions who were undergoing transurethral resection were prospectively identified. Approximately 13 resected bladder lesions, consisting of urothelial carcinoma (UC+) and benign (UC-) specimens, were examined. Points the paper makes about the study in general: Median tumor infiltrating lymphocyte percentage was less than 2.5% in carcinoma specimens and approximately 13% in benign specimens. Urothelial carcinoma specimens contained fewer T cells than benign specimens, with a median of around 5,600 versus 24,000. A single T-cell clone reached up to about 17% of infiltrating lymphocytes in carcinoma specimens, compared with about 2% in benign specimens.

Taken from cysteine to phenylalanine, the CDR3 has 16 residues. Only CDR3 DNA remains: 48 bases, in frame from the first base. V is reduced by 7 bases and J by 0 bases, leaving a spacing of 13 bases between them. The germline V gene sets CDR1 to SGHTA and CDR2 to FQGNSA. This clonotype was obtained from a human donor with urothelial carcinoma. The specimen was tumor-infiltrating cells from bladder cancer. The chain couples TRBV7-2 to TRBJ2-6; tentative D gene TRBD1, with 6 bases matching. The CDR3 has the sequence CASNLQGSSGANVLTF. The nucleotides are TGTGCCAGCAACCTACAGGGTAGCTCTGGGGCCAACGTCCTGACTTTC.